This T cell receptor beta chain was captured by sequencing in a study of OX40 agonist ivuxolimab in advanced cancers. This clone was seen only a few times. Produced via immunoSEQ multiplex PCR; TCRdb's table is partial and in-frame only. The sample includes tens of thousands of clones, over 75% of them seen just once. V was clipped by 1 base and J by 0 bases, with 20 bases between them. This CDR3 is 19 amino acids long. Per the germline V gene, CDR1 is LNHDA and CDR2 is SQIVND (reference sequence). This sequence originates from an adult with an advanced solid tumor such as melanoma, head and neck, liver or kidney cancer. The J gene is TRBJ2-3, the V gene TRBV19, with D uncertain. The sample here was CD4+ or CD8+ T cells sorted from blood, taken in a trial of the OX40 agonist ivuxolimab. In nucleotides, the CDR3 is TGTGCCAGTAGTATAGCATACCTTAAGGCAGGAAGTAGCACAGATACGCAGTATTTT. Amino acids: CASSIAYLKAGSSTDTQYF.